This T cell receptor beta chain was retrieved from a study of tumor and adjacent non-tumor tissue in lung cancer (dated by TCRdb to the late 2010s). Looking at the study overall: Patients with adenocarcinoma (about 12), squamous cell carcinoma (2) and small cell lung cancer (1) were included in the cohort. The 15 or so patients were aged about 31 to 85 years, included about ten men and 5 women, and had TNM stage I to III disease. Sequencing generated a total of 130,000,000 or so productive TCRbeta reads, averaging roughly 4.3 million reads per sample. Using bulk TCRbeta repertoires from some 15 lung cancer patients, the study set lung tumor tissue side by side with matched distant non-tumor lung tissue. For each patient, one tumor sample and one normal lung sample were taken, giving about 31 paired specimens that underwent TCRbeta CDR3 sequencing. What the research found in general, with its limitations: The cohort had only about 16 patients, and the authors noted that larger samples and more detailed clinical data are needed. Peripheral blood was not sequenced, so blood TCRbeta repertoires were not examined in the lung cancer patients of the study. The methods do not name the sequencing platform or mention unique molecular identifiers. Tumor tissue showed significantly greater TCR diversity (inverse Simpson) than normal lung tissue (approximately 400 vs 170, P = 0.0075, Mann-Whitney U test). In normal lung, the top 100 clones accounted for a significantly larger cumulative share of the repertoire than in tumor tissue. TCR diversity was significantly higher in younger patients, and higher tumor TCR diversity was associated with shorter overall and disease-free survival.

Libraries came from multiplex PCR. Sequencing was carried out with an Illumina HiSeq 2500. TCRbeta libraries were constructed through three rounds of nested PCR with primers (Table S4) according to protocols modified from ARM-PCR. PCR products of 200-500 bp were gel-excised and purified with the QIAquick gel extraction kit before sequencing. On the authors' methods: Trimmomatic was used to clean the reads, FLASH was used to merge the reads into complete CDR3 sequences, and MiTCR was used to assign the reads to V(D)J germline segments. VDJtools was used to compute clonal diversity as the inverse Simpson's index. A read counted as productive if the sequence was in-frame and lacked a premature stop codon. The public reads were reprocessed in TCRdb via fastp at Q25 and MiXCR, keeping in-frame beta chains. Each entry merges the rows of one CDR3 protein and shows their most common DNA and genes. TCRdb's processing, not the authors' own work, is the source of the V and J calls. The sample table contains about 110,000 distinct CDR3 sequences; only one count was recorded for nearly 85% of them. 20% to 25% of the sample comes from the top ten.

In the case of this clonotype: Its cognate antigen has yet to be identified. This may be a read error, as it is one base from a much larger clone.

RNA was isolated from bulk unsorted tissue, and RNA quality was assessed with a NanoDrop ND-1000 and an Agilent 2100. Donors were newly diagnosed lung cancer patients admitted for thoracic surgery in China between August and November 2014, without prior chemotherapy. Patients who had received previous radiotherapy or chemotherapy, or who had another concurrent cancer, were excluded from the study. Pieces of surgical tissue measuring roughly 1-2 cm3 were kept in RNAlater solution and stored at -80 degrees C until use. Material for sequencing was lung tumor tissue. This sequence originates from a man aged 70-80 years with non-small cell lung cancer.

The CDR3 reads as follows: CSARDPWAGGFNEHFF. The base sequence is TGCAGTGCTAGAGATCCGTGGGCGGGGGGGTTCAATGAGCACTTCTTC. The chain links TRBV20-1 with TRBJ2-1, with 9 bases aligning to TRBD2. The germline V gene encodes CDR1 DFQATT and CDR2 SNEGSKA (reference sequence). Reading from cysteine to phenylalanine, the CDR3 counts 16 amino acids. Only the CDR3 DNA stays, 48 bases, in frame from base 1.